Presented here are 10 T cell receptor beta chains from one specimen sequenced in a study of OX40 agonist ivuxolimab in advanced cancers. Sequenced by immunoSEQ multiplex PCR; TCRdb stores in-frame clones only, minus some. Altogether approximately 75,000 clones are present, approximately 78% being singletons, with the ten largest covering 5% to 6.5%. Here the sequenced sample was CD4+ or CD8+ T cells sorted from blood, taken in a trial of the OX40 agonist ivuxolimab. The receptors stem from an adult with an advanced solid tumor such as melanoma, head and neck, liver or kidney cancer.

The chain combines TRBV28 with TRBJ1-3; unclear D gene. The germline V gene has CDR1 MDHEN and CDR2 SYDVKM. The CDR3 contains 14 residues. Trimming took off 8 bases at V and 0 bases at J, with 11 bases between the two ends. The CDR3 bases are TGTGCCAGCCGCGGAGACGTCTCTGGAAACACCATATATTTT. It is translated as CASRGDVSGNTIYF.

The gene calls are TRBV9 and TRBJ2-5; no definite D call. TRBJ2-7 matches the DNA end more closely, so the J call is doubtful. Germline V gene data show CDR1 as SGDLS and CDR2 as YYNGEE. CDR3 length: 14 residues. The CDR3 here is CASSPIRVPYEQYF. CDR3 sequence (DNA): TGTGCCAGCAGCCCTATTAGGGTTCCGTACGAGCAGTACTTC.

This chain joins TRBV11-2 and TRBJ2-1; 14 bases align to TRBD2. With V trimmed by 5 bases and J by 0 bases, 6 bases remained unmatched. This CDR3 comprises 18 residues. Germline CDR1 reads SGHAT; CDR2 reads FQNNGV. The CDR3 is CASSTQGTSGSSYNEQFF. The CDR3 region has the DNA TGTGCCAGCAGCACACAAGGGACTAGCGGGAGCTCCTACAATGAGCAGTTCTTC. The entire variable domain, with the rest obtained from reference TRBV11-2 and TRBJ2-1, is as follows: EAGVAQSPRYKIIEKRQSVAFWCNPISGHATLYWYQQILGQGPKLLIQFQNNGVVDDSQLPKDRFSAERLKGVDSTLKIQPAKLEDSAVYLCASSTQGTSGSSYNEQFFGPGTRLTVL.

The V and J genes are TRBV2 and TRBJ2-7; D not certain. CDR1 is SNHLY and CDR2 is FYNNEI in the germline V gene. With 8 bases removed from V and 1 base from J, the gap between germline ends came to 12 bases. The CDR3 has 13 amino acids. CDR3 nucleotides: TGTGCCAGCGCCGTGAGAACTTCCTACGAGCAGTACTTC. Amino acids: CASAVRTSYEQYF.

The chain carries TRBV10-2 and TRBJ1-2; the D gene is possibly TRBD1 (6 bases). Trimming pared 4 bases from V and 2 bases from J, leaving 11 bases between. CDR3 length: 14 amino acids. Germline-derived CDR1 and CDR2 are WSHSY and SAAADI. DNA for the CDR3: TGCGCCAGCAGTGTAGACAGGAAGAACTATGGCTACACCTTC. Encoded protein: CASSVDRKNYGYTF.

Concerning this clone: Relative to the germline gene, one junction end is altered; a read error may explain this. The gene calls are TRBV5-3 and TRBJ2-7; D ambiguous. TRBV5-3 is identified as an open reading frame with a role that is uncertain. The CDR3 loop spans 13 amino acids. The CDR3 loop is CASSLGSSYEQYF. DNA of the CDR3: TGTGCCAGCAGCTTGGGCAGTTCCTACGAGCAGTACTTC.

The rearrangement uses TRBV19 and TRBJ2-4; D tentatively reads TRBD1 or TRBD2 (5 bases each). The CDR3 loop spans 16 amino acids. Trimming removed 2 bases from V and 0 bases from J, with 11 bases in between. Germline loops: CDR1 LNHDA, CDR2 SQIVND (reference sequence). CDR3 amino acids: CASSITGTLAKNIQYF. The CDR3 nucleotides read TGTGCCAGTAGTATAACGGGGACCTTAGCCAAAAACATTCAGTACTTC.

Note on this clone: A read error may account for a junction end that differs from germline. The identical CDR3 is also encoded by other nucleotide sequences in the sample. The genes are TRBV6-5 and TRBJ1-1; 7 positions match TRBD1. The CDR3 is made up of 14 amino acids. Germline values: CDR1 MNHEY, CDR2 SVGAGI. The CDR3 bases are TGTGCCAGCAGTCCCGGACAGGCGAACACTGAAGCCTTCTTT. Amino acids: CASSPGQANTEAFF.

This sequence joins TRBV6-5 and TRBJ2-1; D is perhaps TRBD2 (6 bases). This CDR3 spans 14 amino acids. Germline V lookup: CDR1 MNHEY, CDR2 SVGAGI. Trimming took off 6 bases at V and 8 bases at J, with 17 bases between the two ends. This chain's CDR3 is CASRRLGEHDEQFF. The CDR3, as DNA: TGTGCCAGCAGGCGACTAGGGGAGCATGATGAGCAGTTCTTC.

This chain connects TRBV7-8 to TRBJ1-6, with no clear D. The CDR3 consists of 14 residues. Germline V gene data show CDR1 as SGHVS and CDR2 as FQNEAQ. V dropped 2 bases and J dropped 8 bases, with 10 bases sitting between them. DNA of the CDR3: TGTGCCAGCAGCTTAAGTATCAGTGATTCACCCCTCCACTTT. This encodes CASSLSISDSPLHF.